The clone carrying this TCR beta chain occurred a few times. Its antigen is unidentified. Unique molecular identifiers tagged individual cDNA molecules. TCRdb re-analysed the 5' RACE reads in MiXCR, keeping a single row per CDR3 protein. The data hold about 64,000 distinct CDR3 sequences, with over 9.5% observed a single time. The record originates from a study of early T cells in non-severe SARS-CoV-2 infection. Study-level results: Private and CD4 specificities were missed by VDJdb matching, which favored anti-spike CD8 responses.

The V end was cut by 0 bases, the J end by 2 bases, with 7 bases between. Germline V lookup: CDR1 KGHSH, CDR2 LQKENI. The CDR3 covers 14 residues. This sample comprised whole blood, obtained at baseline. This TCR came from an adult who was a healthcare worker with PCR-confirmed SARS-CoV-2 infection or an uninfected control (not recorded which). The chain recombines TRBV18 with TRBJ2-5; D is unclear. CDR3 region: CASSPPDPQETQYF. The CDR3 bases are TGTGCCAGCTCACCACCGGATCCTCAAGAGACCCAGTACTTC.